This entry lists 30 T cell receptor beta chains sequenced from one sample in a study of T cell clonality in common variable immunodeficiency. Notes on the study in general: In common variable immunodeficiency, TCR beta chains reportedly carried fewer deletions and N-nucleotide insertions.

Using immunoSEQ multiplex PCR, the repertoire was profiled, and TCRdb retains in-frame clones only, with some absent. This repertoire holds tens of thousands of clones, and none appear only once. No antigen is known for these receptors. The sample taken for sequencing was peripheral blood mononuclear cells. Receptor source: a human donor with common variable immunodeficiency.

This clone was counted ten times or more. The read terminates 3 residues before the CDR3 end, so the remaining end is supplied by the germline J gene. The chain couples TRBV20-1 to TRBJ2-5, with a possible D match to TRBD1 (6 bases). CDR3 size: 12 residues. Germline CDR1 reads DFQATT; CDR2 reads SNEGSKA (reference sequence). V dropped 5 bases and J dropped 1 base, with 8 bases sitting between them. CDR3 loop: CSAETGQETQYF. CDR3 bases read: TGCAGTGCTGAGACAGGCCAAGAGACC.

A note on this clone: The read halts 3 residues ahead of the CDR3 end, with the missing end drawn from the germline J gene. The chain combines TRBV18 with TRBJ1-1; 8 nucleotides agree with TRBD1. There are 14 residues in the CDR3. After removal of 3 bases from V and 5 bases from J, the junction contained 5 bases not matched to a gene. CDR1 and CDR2 from the germline V gene are KGHSH and LQKENI. CDR3 DNA, as far as it was read: TGTGCCAGCTCACCCACAGGGGGATGGACTGAA. This encodes CASSPTGGWTE. In full, the CDR3 reads CASSPTGGWTEAFF. The full variable domain, rest sourced from reference TRBV18 and TRBJ1-1, is NAGVMQNPRHLVRRRGQEARLRCSPMKGHSHVYWYRQLPEEGLKFMVYLQKENIIDESGMPKERFSAEFPKEGPSILRIQQVVRGDSAAYFCASSPTGGWTEAFFGQGTRLTVV.

The table lists this clone with many counts. Read sequence stops 3 residues before the CDR3 end, and the germline J gene provides the missing end. The chain couples TRBV20-1 to TRBJ2-1, with 12 bases lining up with TRBD2. The CDR3 extends over 20 amino acids. The V gene end was trimmed by 2 bases and the J gene end by 7 bases; junction bases not matched to a gene: 21. The germline V gene encodes CDR1 DFQATT and CDR2 SNEGSKA (reference sequence). This CDR3 reads CSARKELAGGSIYPPNEQFF. The sequenced CDR3 bases are TGCAGTGCTAGAAAAGAACTAGCGGGAGGATCAATCTACCCTCCGAATGAG.

This clone turned up a few times. Read data end 3 residues before the CDR3 end; the end is taken from the germline J gene. This rearrangement joins TRBV30 to TRBJ1-1; 7 positions agree with TRBD1. The CDR3 length is 18 residues. Germline CDR1 and CDR2: GTSNPN and SVGIG (reference sequence). The V and J ends lost 0 bases and 2 bases, in that order; junction bases with no gene match: 15. CDR3 amino acids: CAWSVRWGQLAFNTEAFF. The CDR3 bases that were read are TGTGCCTGGAGTGTCCGATGGGGACAGCTCGCGTTCAACACTGAA.

This clone came up a few times. With the read ending 3 residues before the CDR3 end, the germline J gene is used to fill in that end. This sequence joins TRBV7-3 and TRBJ2-2, with no clear D. Germline V gene sequence: CDR1 SGHTA, CDR2 FQGTGA. V was clipped by 4 bases and J by 4 bases, with 13 bases between them. This CDR3 contains 15 residues. The DNA read from the CDR3 is TGTGCCAGCAGCTCAAACCAGGATCCCACCGGGGAG. Translated, it gives CASSSNQDPTGE. The full CDR3 protein reads CASSSNQDPTGELFF.

This clone occurred many times. The read halts 3 residues ahead of the CDR3 end, with the missing end drawn from the germline J gene. The chain links TRBV5-1 to TRBJ1-4, with D uncertain. The CDR3 is 15 residues long. The V gene's germline CDR1 is SGHRS and CDR2 YFSETQ. The chain's CDR3 is CASSLVTGGEPKLFF. The CDR3 bases that were read are TGCGCCAGCAGCTTGGTTACTGGCGGGGAACCCAAA.

About this clone itself: The CDR3 end falls 3 residues outside the read, so it is completed with the germline J gene. The chain uses TRBV30 and TRBJ1-6, with D uncertain. The CDR3 is 13 amino acids. Trimming took off 3 bases at V and 10 bases at J, with 13 bases between the two ends. The germline gives CDR1 GTSNPN, CDR2 SVGIG (reference sequence). The CDR3 protein is CAWRVNNRSPLHF. Partial CDR3 DNA: TGTGCCTGGAGAGTTAACAACCGCTCACCC. Full variable domain (outside the CDR3, taken from reference TRBV30 and TRBJ1-6): SQTIHQWPATLVQPVGSPLSLECTVEGTSNPNLYWYRQAAGRGLQLLFYSVGIGQISSEVPQNLSASRPQDRQFILSSKKLLLSDSGFYLCAWRVNNRSPLHFGNGTRLTVT.

This clone was counted a few times. The read falls 3 residues short of the CDR3 end, and the missing part is taken from the germline J gene. V and J are TRBV5-1 and TRBJ2-3; 10 bases are shared with TRBD2. The CDR3 sequence is 16 residues long. Per germline, CDR1 SGHRS and CDR2 YFSETQ. J gave up 2 bases and V 0 bases, and 3 bases lay outside the gene matches. CDR3 protein: CASSLVSGGNTDTQYF. Incomplete CDR3 DNA: TGCGCCAGCAGCTTGGTTAGCGGGGGGAACACAGATACG.

Note on this clone: The read halts 3 residues ahead of the CDR3 end, with the missing end drawn from the germline J gene. The rearrangement uses TRBV30 and TRBJ1-2; the D is unclear. The CDR3 has 11 residues. V lost 7 bases to trimming and J lost 3 bases, with 9 bases between them. Looked up from germline, CDR1 is GTSNPN and CDR2 is SVGIG (reference sequence). The CDR3 loop reads CASRHDYGYTF. The DNA read from the CDR3 is TGTGCCTCTCGACACGACTATGGC.

This clone was counted between two and nine times. The read gets to within 3 residues of the CDR3 end, and the germline J gene fills in the rest. V gene TRBV7-2 combines with J gene TRBJ1-1, with D unclear. Germline CDR1 and CDR2: SGHTA and FQGNSA. The CDR3 covers 13 residues. Trimming shortened V by 2 bases and J by 3 bases, and 7 bases separated the two germline ends. Here the CDR3 reads CASSLQRDTEAFF. The part of the CDR3 DNA that was read is TGTGCCAGCAGCTTACAAAGGGACACTGAA. Full variable domain (outside the CDR3, taken from reference TRBV7-2 and TRBJ1-1): GAGVSQSPSNKVTEKGKDVELRCDPISGHTALYWYRQSLGQGLEFLIYFQGNSAPDKSGLPSDRFSAERTGGSVSTLTIQRTQQEDSAVYLCASSLQRDTEAFFGQGTRLTVV.

This clone has ten or more counts. The CDR3 end lies 3 residues beyond the end of the read and is filled in from the germline J gene. The rearrangement uses TRBV30 and TRBJ2-1; 7 positions agree with TRBD2. Trimming removed 3 bases from V and 9 bases from J; junction bases left unmatched: 14. The CDR3 length is 15 residues. Germline values: CDR1 GTSNPN, CDR2 SVGIG (reference sequence). CDR3 in amino acids: CAWSVGGSGTGEQFF. Partial CDR3 DNA: TGTGCCTGGAGCGTCGGGGGGAGCGGTACCGGTGAG. The variable domain in full, completed from reference TRBV30 and TRBJ2-1, reads SQTIHQWPATLVQPVGSPLSLECTVEGTSNPNLYWYRQAAGRGLQLLFYSVGIGQISSEVPQNLSASRPQDRQFILSSKKLLLSDSGFYLCAWSVGGSGTGEQFFGPGTRLTVL.

For this clone: The read ends 3 residues early relative to the CDR3; the germline J gene fills the gap. The chain uses TRBV6-2 or TRBV6-3 and TRBJ2-1; maybe TRBD1 (5 bases). CDR1 MNHEY and CDR2 SVGEGT come from the germline V gene. The V gene lost 4 bases and the J gene lost 2 bases, with 6 bases spanning the gap. The CDR3 is 13 residues long. The part of the CDR3 DNA that was read is TGTGCCAGCAGTTTGACAGCCTACAATGAG. This translates into CASSLTAYNE. The full CDR3 reads CASSLTAYNEQFF.

This clone was counted many times. The DNA ends 3 residues before the CDR3 does, and the rest of the CDR3 is filled in from the germline J gene. V is TRBV18 and J is TRBJ2-3, with 7 bases lining up with TRBD2. The CDR3 is 14 amino acids. The junction had 9 bases not matched to a gene; V was cut back by 6 bases and J by 6 bases. Germline V gene sequence: CDR1 KGHSH, CDR2 LQKENI. Partial CDR3 DNA: TGTGCCAGCTCCCCGGGGCTAGCGGAGGATACG. Protein product: CASSPGLAEDT. The whole CDR3 reads CASSPGLAEDTQYF.

Worth noting for this clone: The read ends 3 residues early relative to the CDR3; the germline J gene fills the gap. The chain uses TRBV19 and TRBJ2-2; 8 bases map to TRBD1. Trimming cost V 5 bases and J 7 bases; bases outside gene matches: 3. This CDR3 has 13 residues. CDR1 and CDR2 from the germline V gene are LNHDA and SQIVND (reference sequence). CDR3 DNA (partial): TGTGCCAGTAGTCAGGGGGCGGTCGGGGAG. This encodes CASSQGAVGE. The entire CDR3 sequence reads CASSQGAVGELFF. The entire variable domain, with the rest obtained from reference TRBV19 and TRBJ2-2, is as follows: DGGITQSPKYLFRKEGQNVTLSCEQNLNHDAMYWYRQDPGQGLRLIYYSQIVNDFQKGDIAEGYSVSREKKESFPLTVTSAQKNPTAFYLCASSQGAVGELFFGEGSRLTVL.

On this clone itself: The read terminates 3 residues before the CDR3 end, so the remaining end is supplied by the germline J gene. V is TRBV19 and J is TRBJ1-5, with 7 bases matching TRBD1. Germline CDR1 reads LNHDA; CDR2 reads SQIVND (reference sequence). V dropped 7 bases and J dropped 3; count of bases not matched to a gene: 6. The CDR3 is 14 residues long. CDR3 DNA (partial): TGTGCCAGTACCTATACAGGGGTCAATCAGCCC. This codes for CASTYTGVNQP. The whole CDR3 sequence reads CASTYTGVNQPQHF.

About this clone: At one end the junction does not follow the germline gene, possibly because of a read error. The read finishes 3 residues shy of the CDR3 end, and the germline J gene is used to complete it. This chain joins TRBV19 and TRBJ2-3; either TRBD1 or TRBD2 may supply D (5 bases each). The germline V gene encodes CDR1 LNHDA and CDR2 SQIVND (reference sequence). The length of the CDR3 is 18 residues. Here the CDR3 reads CASRGEWSQAAAPETQYF. The covered CDR3 bases are TGTGCCAGTAGAGGGGAGTGGAGTCAAGCCGCGGCTCCAGAGACG.

This clone was detected many times. The observed sequence ends 3 residues before the CDR3 terminus, with the missing tail filled in from the germline J gene. This chain uses TRBV30 with TRBJ1-1; 8 bases match TRBD1. Germline lookup yields CDR1 GTSNPN and CDR2 SVGIG (reference sequence). This CDR3 has 14 amino acids. Trimming removed 2 bases from V and 7 bases from J; junction bases left unmatched: 9. CDR3 sequence reads: CAWSLKTGVNEAFF. The DNA read from the CDR3 is TGTGCCTGGAGTCTCAAGACAGGGGTTAATGAA.

This clone appeared a few times. The read ends 3 residues early relative to the CDR3; the germline J gene fills the gap. This chain connects TRBV6-2 or TRBV6-3 to TRBJ1-5; TRBD1 is a possible D gene (6 bases). The CDR3 loop spans 16 amino acids. The V gene's germline CDR1 is MNHEY and CDR2 SVGEGT. V shed 9 bases and J shed 2 bases, with 20 bases lying between them. CDR3 residues: CASWTQRRGGNQPQHF. The sequenced CDR3 bases are TGTGCCAGTTGGACCCAACGCAGGGGAGGCAATCAGCCC.

This clone was seen a handful of times. The CDR3 is cut off 3 residues early in the read; its end comes from the germline J gene. The genes are TRBV20-1 and TRBJ2-5; 9 positions match TRBD2. The germline V gene has CDR1 DFQATT and CDR2 SNEGSKA (reference sequence). The CDR3 sequence is 14 residues long. Trimming at V came to 4 bases and at J to 2 bases, leaving 5 bases not matched to a gene. CDR3 residues: CSATRLAEQETQYF. The DNA read from the CDR3 is TGCAGTGCTACCAGACTAGCGGAACAAGAGACC.

Concerning this clone itself: Read sequence stops 3 residues before the CDR3 end, and the germline J gene provides the missing end. The chain couples TRBV7-9 to TRBJ2-7, with D maybe TRBD1 (5 bases). The V end lost 4 bases, the J end lost 1 base, and 14 bases lay between the germline ends. The germline V gene encodes CDR1 SEHNR and CDR2 FQNEAQ (reference sequence). This CDR3 is built from 15 residues. The CDR3 reads CASSWGYAGSYEQYF. CDR3 bases read: TGTGCCAGCAGCTGGGGCTATGCTGGGTCCTACGAG. Drawing the rest from reference TRBV7-9 and TRBJ2-7, the complete variable domain is DTGVSQNPRHKITKRGQNVTFRCDPISEHNRLYWYRQTLGQGPEFLTYFQNEAQLEKSRLLSDRFSAERPKGSFSTLEIQRTEQGDSAMYLCASSWGYAGSYEQYFGPGTRLTVT.

CDR3 loop: CSVGRGLGGNEQFF. The DNA read from the CDR3 is TGCAGCGTTGGCCGGGGGTTGGGTGGCAATGAG. The V call is TRBV29-1, the J call TRBJ2-1; D is perhaps TRBD2 (6 bases). The read is 3 residues too short to cover the CDR3 end, so that end is filled in from the germline J gene. The ends were cut back, 4 bases at V and 6 bases at J, with 16 bases in the middle. Germline V gives CDR1 SQVTM, CDR2 ANQGSEA. The CDR3 is made up of 14 amino acids.

Many counts were recorded for this clone. Coverage ceases 3 residues before the CDR3 finishes, and the germline J gene fills in the end. The rearrangement uses TRBV14 and TRBJ2-3; a possible D gene is TRBD2 (6 bases). CDR1 SGHDN and CDR2 FVKESK come from the germline V gene. This CDR3 comprises 16 residues. Trimming stripped 4 bases from V and 1 base from J, with 15 bases between. The DNA read from the CDR3 is TGTGCCAGCAGCCCGCCTCGGAGGGTTGGCACAGATACG. This encodes CASSPPRRVGTDT. The whole CDR3 sequence is CASSPPRRVGTDTQYF.

As for this clone: The sequence runs out 3 residues before the end of the CDR3; the remainder is reconstructed from the germline J gene. The V and J genes are TRBV18 and TRBJ2-1; 7 bases are a match to TRBD2. This CDR3 spans 17 amino acids. V dropped 0 bases and J dropped 0; count of bases not matched to a gene: 5. Germline assignment: CDR1 KGHSH and CDR2 LQKENI. The CDR3 is CASSPPTGGSSYNEQFF. The covered CDR3 bases are TGTGCCAGCTCACCACCGACTGGCGGGAGCTCCTACAATGAG.

Concerning this clone: The read terminates 3 residues before the CDR3 end, so the remaining end is supplied by the germline J gene. The rearrangement links TRBV7-8 to TRBJ2-7; D might be TRBD2 (6 bases). This CDR3 contains 15 residues. CDR1 is SGHVS and CDR2 is FQNEAQ in the germline V gene. V was trimmed by 5 bases and J by 1 base, leaving 15 bases between them. CDR3 protein: CASSPSRGRSYEQYF. The DNA read from the CDR3 is TGTGCCAGCAGCCCATCGCGGGGCCGGTCCTACGAG. Variable domain in full (rest from reference TRBV7-8 and TRBJ2-7): GAGVSQSPRYKVAKRGQDVALRCDPISGHVSLFWYQQALGQGPEFLTYFQNEAQLDKSGLPSDRFFAERPEGSVSTLKIQRTQQEDSAVYLCASSPSRGRSYEQYFGPGTRLTVT.

Comment on this clone: The sequence runs out 3 residues before the end of the CDR3; the remainder is reconstructed from the germline J gene. This chain connects TRBV18 to TRBJ2-3; TRBD1 matches 9 bases. Unmatched junction bases numbered 5, after V lost 5 bases and J lost 2 bases. This CDR3 spans 15 amino acids. Germline V gene sequence: CDR1 KGHSH, CDR2 LQKENI. CDR3 DNA, as far as it was read: TGTGCCAGCTCAATCACAGGGGGCCACACAGATACG. It yields the protein CASSITGGHTDT. The CDR3 in its entirety is CASSITGGHTDTQYF.

To note about this clone: Sequencing ends 3 residues short of the CDR3 end; the germline J gene provides the rest. V gene TRBV20-1 combines with J gene TRBJ2-5; 7 bases agree with TRBD1. V lost 3 bases and J lost 2; bases outside the gene matches: 9. This CDR3 has 15 amino acids. Germline assignment: CDR1 DFQATT and CDR2 SNEGSKA (reference sequence). CDR3 region: CSASWTEGAQETQYF. The part of the CDR3 DNA that was read is TGCAGTGCTAGCTGGACAGAGGGGGCACAAGAGACC.

Ten or more counts support this clone. The CDR3 goes on 3 residues after the read ends, and that part is filled in from the germline J gene. The chain uses TRBV5-1 and TRBJ2-7, with 15 bases matching TRBD2. Germline V gene data show CDR1 as SGHRS and CDR2 as YFSETQ. The ends lost 6 bases at V and 6 bases at J; junction bases unmatched: 4. The CDR3 length is 14 residues. The CDR3 DNA, read in part, is TGCGCCAGCACTCCGGGACTAGCGGGAGGCGAG. This translates into CASTPGLAGGE. The entire CDR3 sequence reads CASTPGLAGGEQYF.

This clone occurred many times. Here the CDR3 reads CASSLDRQQPQHF. The CDR3 bases that were read are TGCGCCAGCAGCTTAGACAGGCAACAGCCC. V usage is TRBV5-1 and J usage is TRBJ1-5; TRBD1 might be the D (6 bases). The CDR3 goes on 3 residues after the read ends, and that part is filled in from the germline J gene. The CDR3 is made up of 13 amino acids. Germline CDR1 and CDR2: SGHRS and YFSETQ. V was cut by 2 bases and J by 7 bases, with 10 bases left in between.

In its sample, this clone was seen many times. The junction departs from the called germline gene at one end, perhaps through a read error. With the read ending 3 residues before the CDR3 end, the germline J gene is used to fill in that end. The chain joins TRBV7-7 to TRBJ2-5; D is possibly TRBD1 (6 bases). Germline V CDR1 and CDR2: SSHAT, FNYEAQ (reference sequence). CDR3 length: 13 residues. CDR3 bases read: TGTGCTAGCAGCTTAGTAGGGGGAGAGACC. It codes for CASSLVGGET. The full CDR3 protein is CASSLVGGETQYF.

As regards this clone: The read stops 3 residues short of the end of the CDR3; the missing end is completed from the germline J gene. The genes are TRBV7-9 and TRBJ2-1, with 15 bases lining up with TRBD2. Germline trimming cut 5 bases from V and 8 bases from J; bases unmatched to any gene: 4. This CDR3 has 15 residues. Germline CDR1 reads SEHNR; CDR2 reads FQNEAQ (reference sequence). CDR3 amino acids: CASSRTSGGADEQFF. CDR3 bases read: TGTGCCAGCAGCCGGACTAGCGGGGGGGCCGATGAG.